Listed below are T cell receptor beta chains from one sample, sequenced in a study of cytomegalovirus exposure and HLA in healthy donors. Here immunoSEQ multiplex PCR was the method, and the copy in TCRdb shows in-frame clones only, minus some. The sample lists about 120,000 clones, around 80% occurring once. The sequenced sample was PBMCs. The source is a female donor in good health and CMV-seropositive. Both conserved end residues are part of each CDR3. D genes are given only for firm matches. Not every row has a clone size; where given, it reads once, few, many or a size class.

CDR3aa	CDR3nt	j_gene	v_gene	abundance	d_gene
CASSHGANEKLFF	TGTGCCAGCTCCCACGGAGCTAATGAAAAACTGTTTTTT	TRBJ1-4	TRBV25-1	-	-
CASSLFLGQSTYNEQFF	TGTGCCAGCAGTTTATTCTTAGGACAGTCTACCTACAATGAGCAGTTCTTC	TRBJ2-1	TRBV28	-	-
CASSWGTSGGNTGELFF	TGTGCCAGCAGCTGGGGGACTAGCGGGGGAAACACCGGGGAGCTGTTTTTT	TRBJ2-2	TRBV4-2	-	TRBD2
CATSTHRGAGELFF	TGTGCCACCAGCACCCATCGGGGGGCCGGGGAGCTGTTTTTT	TRBJ2-2	TRBV15	-	TRBD2
CASRGGAAGNTIYF	TGTGCCAGTCGGGGGGGGGCAGCTGGAAACACCATATATTTT	TRBJ1-3	TRBV2	-	-
CASRWDRAGVQYF	TGTGCCAGCAGGTGGGACAGGGCTGGAGTTCAGTACTTC	TRBJ2-4	TRBV2	-	TRBD1
CASSPDRTEAFF	TGTGCCAGCTCACCCGACAGGACAGAAGCTTTCTTT	TRBJ1-1	TRBV18	-	-
CASSVADSSYNEQFF	TGTGCCAGCAGCGTAGCGGACAGCTCCTACAATGAGCAGTTCTTC	TRBJ2-1	TRBV9	-	-
CASSYSGVHSYEQYF	TGTGCCAGCAGTTACTCGGGAGTGCACTCCTACGAGCAGTACTTC	TRBJ2-7	TRBV6-5	-	-
CASRGGQGNTGELFF	TGCGCCAGCAGGGGGGGACAGGGAAACACCGGGGAGCTGTTTTTT	TRBJ2-2	TRBV5-1	-	TRBD1
CASSLPDRAAAFF	TGTGCCAGCAGCCTACCTGACAGGGCGGCAGCTTTCTTT	TRBJ1-1	TRBV5-4	-	TRBD1
CASSPRAGETQYF	TGTGCCAGCTCACCACGGGCGGGGGAGACCCAGTACTTC	TRBJ2-5	TRBV18	-	-
CASSDYVSSYEQYF	TGTGCCAGCAGTGATTATGTCAGCTCCTACGAGCAGTACTTC	TRBJ2-7	TRBV2	few	-
CASSLGTGVYGYTF	TGTGCCAGCAGCTTAGGGACAGGGGTCTATGGCTACACCTTC	TRBJ1-2	TRBV7-2	once	TRBD1
CASSPAGARGDTQYF	TGTGCCAGCAGCCCCGCGGGGGCGCGGGGGGATACGCAGTATTTT	TRBJ2-3	TRBV7-9	-	-
CASSLEQVNEKLFF	TGTGCCAGCAGCCTGGAACAGGTTAATGAAAAACTGTTTTTT	TRBJ1-4	TRBV11-2	-	-
CASSMPRGMNTEAFF	TGTGCCAGTAGTATGCCCAGGGGCATGAACACTGAAGCTTTCTTT	TRBJ1-1	TRBV19	-	-
CSSSPRGTASYEQYF	TGTTCCAGCAGCCCCAGGGGGACAGCCTCCTACGAGCAGTACTTC	TRBJ2-7	TRBV7-9	-	TRBD1
CASSEKPGQGDSPLHF	TGTGCCAGCAGTGAAAAACCGGGACAGGGGGATTCACCCCTCCACTTT	TRBJ1-6	TRBV6-1	-	TRBD1
CASSLAQSYEQYF	TGTGCCAGCAGCTTGGCTCAGTCCTACGAGCAGTACTTC	TRBJ2-7	TRBV5-8	-	-
CASSVEVSPYNEQFF	TGTGCCAGCAGCGTAGAAGTTAGCCCCTACAATGAGCAGTTCTTC	TRBJ2-1	TRBV9	-	-
CASSVDRITEAFF	TGTGCCAGCAGCGTAGACAGGATCACTGAAGCTTTCTTT	TRBJ1-1	TRBV2	-	-
CASSRSGTGYGYTF	TGTGCCAGCAGTCGCTCCGGGACAGGGTACGGCTACACCTTC	TRBJ1-2	TRBV28	-	TRBD1
CASSPRRQETQYF	TGTGCCAGCTCACCACGTAGACAAGAGACCCAGTACTTC	TRBJ2-5	TRBV18	-	-
CASSASIGTGYEQYF	TGTGCCAGCAGCGCCTCAATAGGGACAGGCTACGAGCAGTACTTC	TRBJ2-7	TRBV9	-	TRBD1
CASSIVGRYQGQGSGELFF	TGTGCCAGTAGTATAGTAGGTAGATATCAGGGGCAAGGCTCCGGGGAGCTGTTTTTT	TRBJ2-2	TRBV19	-	-
CASSLRQAANTGELFF	TGCGCCAGCAGTCTTCGACAGGCTGCGAACACCGGGGAGCTGTTTTTT	TRBJ2-2	TRBV5-1	-	-
CASSGTASGNTIYF	TGTGCCAGTAGCGGGACAGCTTCTGGAAACACCATATATTTT	TRBJ1-3	TRBV19	-	TRBD1
CASSREGGAHGYTF	TGTGCCTCTTCCCGAGAGGGAGGGGCTCATGGCTACACCTTC	TRBJ1-2	TRBV6-1	-	-
CASSLEQTATASPLHF	TGTGCCAGCAGCTTAGAGCAGACAGCGACCGCTTCACCCCTCCACTTT	TRBJ1-6	TRBV11-2	-	-
CASSWLQGKDTQYF	TGTGCCAGCAGTTGGTTACAGGGTAAAGATACGCAGTATTTT	TRBJ2-3	TRBV6-5	-	-
CASSPQGQNTEAFF	TGTGCCAGCTCACCCCAGGGACAGAACACTGAAGCTTTCTTT	TRBJ1-1	TRBV18	-	-
CASSQALGAANQPQHF	TGCGCCAGCAGCCAAGCCCTGGGGGCCGCCAATCAGCCCCAGCATTTT	TRBJ1-5	TRBV4-3	-	-
CASRPTRSNQPQHF	TGTGCCAGCAGGCCCACCAGAAGCAATCAGCCCCAGCATTTT	TRBJ1-5	TRBV28	-	-
CASSYTGEGYTF	TGTGCCAGCAGCTACACAGGGGAGGGCTACACCTTC	TRBJ1-2	TRBV7-2	-	TRBD1
CAWTQGETQYF	TGTGCCTGGACTCAGGGTGAGACCCAGTACTTC	TRBJ2-5	TRBV30	-	-
CASSRGLAGGPHTF	TGTGCCAGTAGTAGAGGACTAGCGGGGGGGCCCCATACCTTC	TRBJ2-4	TRBV19	-	TRBD2
CASSKIGQRGVPRNTGELFF	TGTGCCAGCAGCAAAATCGGGCAGCGGGGGGTCCCCAGGAACACCGGGGAGCTGTTTTTT	TRBJ2-2	TRBV21-1	-	-
CASSFTGTTNTEAFF	TGTGCCAGCAGCTTTACCGGGACAACCAACACTGAAGCTTTCTTT	TRBJ1-1	TRBV6-5	-	-
CASRPGVVNSPLHF	TGCGCCAGCAGACCCGGGGTAGTAAATTCACCCCTCCACTTT	TRBJ1-6	TRBV5-1	-	-
CASSSTGQGPDEQYF	TGCGCCAGCAGCTCGACCGGACAGGGGCCCGACGAGCAGTACTTC	TRBJ2-7	TRBV5-1	few	TRBD1
CASSGLTYEQYF	TGTGCCTCCTCCGGACTCACCTACGAGCAGTACTTC	TRBJ2-7	TRBV30	-	-
CASSLKSGGLFVYGYTF	TGTGCCAGCAGCTTGAAGTCAGGGGGCCTATTTGTGTATGGCTACACCTTC	TRBJ1-2	TRBV5-4	-	TRBD1
CASSVTGLYSNQPQHF	TGTGCCAGCAGTGTAACAGGGTTGTATAGCAATCAGCCCCAGCATTTT	TRBJ1-5	TRBV6-4	-	-
CASSEGQSYGYTF	TGTGCCAGCAGTGAAGGGCAGAGTTATGGCTACACCTTC	TRBJ1-2	TRBV25-1	-	-
CASSLPPVETQYF	TGTGCCAGCAGCTTGCCACCAGTGGAGACCCAGTACTTC	TRBJ2-5	TRBV7-2	-	-
CASRPREGNTEAFF	TGTGCCAGCAGACCCAGGGAAGGGAACACTGAAGCTTTCTTT	TRBJ1-1	TRBV7-2	-	-
CASMERILQETQYF	TGTGCCAGCATGGAGCGGATTTTACAAGAGACCCAGTACTTC	TRBJ2-5	TRBV28	-	-
CAWSEWTGDEKLFF	TGTGCCTGGAGTGAATGGACAGGGGATGAAAAACTGTTTTTT	TRBJ1-4	TRBV30	-	TRBD1
CSVPTAGLSGANVLTF	TGCAGCGTACCCACGGCGGGCCTCTCTGGGGCCAACGTCCTGACTTTC	TRBJ2-6	TRBV29-1	-	-
CSVGAGEGQYF	TGCAGCGTTGGCGCGGGGGAAGGGCAGTACTTC	TRBJ2-7	TRBV29-1	-	TRBD2
CASSFTDNTEAFF	TGCGCCAGCAGTTTTACAGACAACACTGAAGCTTTCTTT	TRBJ1-1	TRBV10-1	once	-
CASRRQFNTEAFF	TGTGCCAGCAGGCGACAGTTTAACACTGAAGCTTTCTTT	TRBJ1-1	TRBV7-9	-	-
CASSLPGQPQHF	TGTGCCAGCAGCTTACCGGGTCAGCCCCAGCATTTT	TRBJ1-5	TRBV7-9	-	-
CASSNRNYGYTF	TGTGCCAGCAGCAACAGGAACTATGGCTACACCTTC	TRBJ1-2	TRBV13	once	-
CASSLRDSFTEAFF	TGTGCCAGCAGCTTGCGGGACAGCTTCACTGAAGCTTTCTTT	TRBJ1-1	TRBV13	once	TRBD1
CASSLDGTQNSPLHF	TGTGCCAGCAGCTTAGACGGGACTCAAAATTCACCCCTCCACTTT	TRBJ1-6	TRBV7-9	-	-